The entry that follows covers one TCR beta chain sequence. There is no known antigen for this receptor. Base qualities are missing; no much larger clone stands one base away. The sample comes from a study of cytomegalovirus exposure and HLA in healthy donors (dated by TCRdb to about 2017). With respect to the entire study: An earlier analysis of approximately 550 of the donors reported 276 Gb of sequence data and about 100 million unique TCR beta sequences from about 180 million T cells. Roughly five DR-DQ haplotypes were handled as single units for association and clustering, since linkage in the cohort was strong. The number of donors typed differed by locus, with about 629-630 for A, B, C, DRB1 and DQB1, roughly 520 for DQA1, under 610 for DPA1, and some 440 for DPB1. In the later analysis, no new phenotypic data were used to find candidate immune exposures; instead, reliance was placed on TCR beta sequences and their occurrence across donors. Using immunosequencing, the study profiled T cell repertoires from approximately 700 subjects and related those repertoires to cytomegalovirus serostatus. Genome-wide SNP genotypes for about 65% of the roughly 670 donors were used in a later genetic analysis, which treated that subset as a discovery cohort. On average, around 230,000 unique TCR beta nucleotide sequences were sequenced per donor among fewer than 500 genotyped donors of the cohort, with roughly 18% of those sequences being non-productive. The study combined high-throughput TCR immunosequencing, statistical association of individual TCRs with disease status, and machine learning to predict cytomegalovirus infection status. Along with the approximately 650-subject first cohort, a separate validation cohort of around 110 different subjects was used. The study was designed to test whether signatures of past pathogen exposure could be identified by cataloging public T cell receptors. Every repertoire in the discovery cohort had been generated on one and the same sequencing platform. HLA typing covered class I and class II loci at four-digit resolution. Of the 300 to 450 genotyped donors, approximately 80% fell in the genetic ancestry cluster associated with self-reported Caucasian donors. An earlier analysis of 587 of the donors used high-throughput TCR beta sequencing to judge whether each TCR beta V gene segment behaved as functional or pseudogenic. Roughly 300 gigabases of sequencing data and about 92 million unique TCR sequences made up an early release that covered roughly 670 HLA-typed donors. A later analysis re-examined previously published TCR beta repertoires from about 700 donors and added high-resolution HLA genotyping to investigate patterns of TCR occurrence. Donor age, sex, ethnicity and CMV serostatus were collected together with the repertoire data. Beyond this particular receptor, the publication reports: The classifier was reported to diagnose cytomegalovirus status with high specificity and sensitivity in both the original and validation cohorts. In an earlier analysis of 587 of the donors, most TCR beta V segments appeared in productive rearrangements about 87% or about 30% of the time, broadly matching IMGT annotations. A total of roughly 160 TCR beta chains were listed by the study as associated with cytomegalovirus. A later analysis found that TCR association rates varied across HLA loci, with DRB1 alleles showing the most associated TCRs and HLA-C alleles the fewest. A later genetic analysis associated a missense DCLRE1C variant with V-gene and J-gene trimming of TCR beta chains, and an independent cohort replicated the association. A cluster of highly shared sequence variants was judged likely to be a technical artifact of the sequencing pipeline. The authors suggested that the approach could potentially be generalized to other disease states and immunological phenotypes. A later analysis reported that several top co-occurrence clusters appeared linked to parvovirus B19, influenza, CMV and Epstein-Barr virus. Specific HLA alleles were associated with 15,000 to 20,000 TCR beta sequences at a false discovery rate of 0.05 in a later analysis. Most TCR sequences were observed very rarely across donors, whereas some public TCRs were present in many individuals. The presence/absence analyses assumed that sequencing depth was roughly uniform across donors, and that assumption may not be true. In a later analysis, HLA-associated TCR beta chains showed more clonal expansion and lower generation probabilities than non-associated chains that were equally common. Immune exposure information for the cohort was limited to CMV serostatus. Only TCR beta chains were sequenced in this cohort, and the absence of alpha or paired-chain data limited detectable features. Because the 87-base-pair reads could not distinguish some IMGT-functional V segments, including TRBV6-2 and TRBV6-3, those segments were excluded. In vitro tests confirmed that three of the cytomegalovirus-associated TCR beta chains recognize cytomegalovirus antigens. Because counts were too low, fewer than 20 rarely observed V segments, including chromosome 9 orphons, were excluded from the earlier analysis of fewer than 650 of the donors. Strong co-occurrence of HLA alleles, especially DR and DQ, made assigning TCR associations to individual alleles difficult. A later genetic analysis reported fewer N-insertions in productive TCRs among donors in an Asian-associated ancestry cluster than the roughly 690-donor mean. A further reported finding was that TCR beta sequences accurately predicted the HLA-A and HLA-B alleles for most subjects in the first cohort. Linkage disequilibrium might explain the correlated functional status among segregating V segments, but an unknown experimental factor could not be ruled out. HLA typing was unavailable for some donors at each locus, so association tests used only the typed subset. A later analysis found that most CMV-associated TCR beta chains appeared HLA-restricted, with HLA associations seemingly driven largely by CMV exposure.

From cysteine to phenylalanine, the CDR3 is 15 amino acids long. The CDR3 DNA has 45 bases and is translated from base 1. Between the V and J ends, shortened by 3 bases and 0 bases respectively, the junction contains 11 bases. In the germline V gene (reference sequence), CDR1 corresponds to LNHDA and CDR2 to SQIVND. The protocol used for the library was the immunoSEQ multiplex PCR assay. For the multiplex PCR, a mixture combining 60 forward primers for TCR Vbeta segments and 13 reverse primers for TCR Jbeta segments was used. Amplification of the CDR3 region of rearranged TCR beta genes was performed with a multiplex PCR assay on genomic DNA. Amplified TCR beta libraries were sequenced as 87-base-pair reads on the Illumina HiSeq System. From the authors' description of their analysis: In a later analysis, tens of millions of unique TCR beta chains were counted across the approximately 620 repertoires, and roughly 10 million of these chains were shared by at least two donors. Raw reads were error-corrected and collapsed into unique sequences with a nearest-neighbor algorithm that merged closely related sequences to remove PCR and sequencing errors. V, D and J gene segments were assigned by aligning CDR3 sequences to IMGT reference sequences. Each retained sequence needed at least a six-nucleotide match to both a V gene segment and a J gene segment. Rearrangements were classified as productive when the CDR3 lacked stop codons and remained in frame with V and J, and all other rearrangements were classified as non-productive. Following IMGT convention, CDR3 was defined as the stretch from the second conserved V-encoded cysteine up to the conserved J-encoded phenylalanine. In an earlier analysis of more than 550 of the donors, sequences lacking an unambiguous match to a single V gene segment were excluded. In an earlier analysis of 587 of the donors, a V segment was called functional when productive rearrangements were above 56.7%, and segregating when the standard deviation between donors exceeded 5%. A statistical classification framework was built for diagnosing cytomegalovirus status from the catalog of TCR beta chain sequences. In a later analysis, TCR nucleotide sequences were compared against IMGT/GENE-DB human TR gene sequences so that V and J genes could be assigned. Using the TCRdist pipeline, a later analysis assigned CDR3 sequences along with most-parsimonious VDJ recombination scenarios. A later analysis defined each TCR beta chain by its CDR3 amino acid sequence plus V-gene family, and excluded reads lacking a unique V-gene family. As a way to deal with suspected cross-contamination and a sequencing artifact, a later analysis dropped over 550 nucleotide sequences that were highly shared and had low generation probability. In a later analysis, a clonal expansion index was calculated for each public chain from normalized within-repertoire ranks of inferred template counts. In a later analysis, generation probabilities were computed using a VDJ recombination model fitted to out-of-frame rearrangements, and the results were checked against IGoR. Hypergeometric tests were used in a later analysis to score TCR-TCR, TCR-HLA and TCR-CMV co-occurrence, with a repertoire-size bias correction applied to the TCR pairs. A later analysis estimated false discovery rates by permuting HLA or CMV assignments 20 times. In a later analysis, co-occurring TCRs were grouped with DBSCAN, and TCRdist sequence similarity was added when clustering was performed within HLA-allele-positive subsets. Repertoires with fewer than 30,000 or more than 120,000 public chains, plus five repertoires with anomalous nucleotide sharing, were excluded from co-occurrence clustering. The table was pulled from immuneACCESS by TCRdb, which kept in-frame rearrangements only. Such tables lose some clones; where checked, under half of the loss comes from unresolved V genes, and the rest has no known cause. The V and J calls and the clone size are those of that table, but D and trimming were determined from the DNA. The sample table shows approximately 300,000 clones, and roughly 80% are seen once. The top ten clones comprise about 0.3% of the sample.

The cohort comprised fewer than 700 healthy bone marrow donors. Cohort members were all nominally healthy when sampled, although unrecorded immune exposures were likely present. The donor was CMV seronegative and was included in the group of several hundred seronegative cohort members. A peripheral blood sample was collected from each donor, and TCR beta sequencing was performed on peripheral blood mononuclear cells. The Qiagen DNeasy Blood Extraction Kit was used to extract genomic DNA from the blood cell samples. This clonotype originated in a girl between 2 and 10 years old in good health and CMV-seronegative. The chain is made from TRBV19 and TRBJ1-1; TRBD1 could be the D gene, as 6 bases match. The sample taken for sequencing was PBMCs. At the DNA level, the sequence is TGTGCCAGTAGTATTGGGGGCAACATGAACACTGAAGCTTTCTTT. Its product reads: CASSIGGNMNTEAFF.